The next 7 T cell receptor beta chains were all read from a single sample in a study of CD8 T cells in Susac syndrome. After extraction with the RNeasy kit, 0.5 to 1 ug of the RNA was reverse transcribed using random hexamers. One entry per CDR3 protein, called by TCRdb with MiXCR from the immunoSEQ multiplex PCR reads. Found here are about 400,000 distinct CDR3 sequences, 85% to 90% of them singletons; the top ten hold about 0.12%. The sequenced sample consisted of CD8+ T cells from PBMCs. The origin of the receptors is a human donor with multiple sclerosis.

The J gene is TRBJ1-1, the V gene TRBV5-6; 8 positions agree with TRBD1. Germline loops: CDR1 SGHDT, CDR2 YYEEEE. There are 13 residues in the CDR3. V lost 4 bases, J lost 6 bases, and 5 bases stayed unmatched. The CDR3 DNA follows: TGTGCCAGCAGCACCCAGGGGGCCCCTGAAGCTTTCTTT. Its translation: CASSTQGAPEAFF.

The rearrangement joins TRBV27 to TRBJ2-7, with D hard to call. Germline V gives CDR1 MNHEY, CDR2 SMNVEV (reference sequence). The length of the CDR3 is 13 residues. The V and J ends lost 3 bases and 4 bases respectively, with 10 bases between them. The CDR3 DNA reads as TGTGCCAGCAGTTTCGGGCAGCAGTACGAGCAGTACTTC. Translation gives CASSFGQQYEQYF.

This clonotype appeared a single time. In nucleotides, the CDR3 is TGTGCCTGGGAACGTCAAGGGTCGCGGGAGCTCTCAGATACGCAGTATTTT. Translating gives CAWERQGSRELSDTQYF. The genes are TRBV30 and TRBJ2-3; 7 bases fit TRBD2. V dropped 5 bases and J dropped 4; count of bases not matched to a gene: 18. The germline V gene has CDR1 GTSNPN and CDR2 SVGIG (reference sequence). The length of the CDR3 is 17 residues.

Details on this clonotype: A single base separates this from a much larger clone, so it may be a read error. The V gene is TRBV16, the J gene TRBJ2-7; tentative D call: TRBD2 (7 bases). Germline V gene lookup returns CDR1 KGHSY and CDR2 FQNENV. CDR3 length: 12 amino acids. The CDR3 loop is CASSPGGYGQYF. CDR3 coding DNA: TGTGCCAGCAGCCCGGGGGGCTACGGGCAGTACTTC.

The genes are TRBV7-9 and TRBJ2-1, with 7 bases matching TRBD1. The CDR3 spans 14 residues. Germline loops: CDR1 SEHNR, CDR2 FQNEAQ (reference sequence). J gave up 9 bases and V 5 bases, and 10 bases lay outside the gene matches. The CDR3 bases are TGTGCCAGCAGCCCCCGACAGGGATTCTTTGAGCAGTTCTTC. Translated, it gives CASSPRQGFFEQFF.

The rearrangement joins TRBV6-1 to TRBJ2-7, with D possibly being TRBD1 or TRBD2 (5 bases each). Germline CDR1 MNHNS, CDR2 SASEGT. The CDR3 has 14 residues. V lost 2 bases and J 3 bases, leaving 11 bases between the germline ends. The CDR3 region has the DNA TGTGCCAGCAGTGAATTCCGGGGCCACTACGAGCAGTACTTC. Protein product: CASSEFRGHYEQYF.

The chain employs TRBV6-1 and TRBJ2-7, with 12 bases lining up with TRBD2. CDR3 length: 15 residues. V was pared by 3 bases and J by 4 bases, with 4 bases of the junction left unmatched. Germline-derived CDR1 and CDR2 are MNHNS and SASEGT. This CDR3 is CASSDGTSGRYEQYF. The CDR3 bases are TGTGCCAGCAGTGATGGGACTAGCGGGCGATACGAGCAGTACTTC.